These T cell receptor beta chains were read from a single sample in a study of molecular identifiers for immune sequencing clone quantification. TCRdb passed the PCR reads through MiXCR, listing each CDR3 protein once. The sample lists 20,000 or so distinct CDR3 sequences; 20% to 25% were seen once. The source material was naive CD8+ T cells from blood, with Jurkat cell RNA spiked in. These receptors came from a human donor in good health. Some libraries in this study had Jurkat cell RNA spiked in. The CDR3 runs from the conserved cysteine through the conserved F or W.

v_gene	j_gene	CDR3aa
TRBV29-1	TRBJ2-7	CSAIEGDYYEQYF
TRBV11-2	TRBJ2-3	CASSHYTDTQYF
TRBV2	TRBJ2-7	CASSDLSASTSYEQYF
TRBV12-3/TRBV12-4	TRBJ2-4	CASQGLAGYIQYF
TRBV7-9	TRBJ2-7	CASVGSYEQYF
TRBV7-8	TRBJ2-7	CASSATGARSSYEQYF
TRBV28	TRBJ2-7	CASSAIRVEQYF
TRBV6-2/TRBV6-3	TRBJ2-7	CASEDRGYEQYF
TRBV12-3/TRBV12-4	TRBJ2-1	CASRPARGPYDEQFF
TRBV20-1	TRBJ2-3	CSATWTHISTDTQYF
TRBV12-3/TRBV12-4	TRBJ2-6	CASSYRVSGANVLTF
TRBV4-1	TRBJ2-5	CASSLRTGEVETQYF
TRBV19	TRBJ1-2	CASTSPVDRGRRGYTF
TRBV6-2/TRBV6-3	TRBJ2-7	CASSWGPAAYEQYF
TRBV2	TRBJ2-3	CARAPGTTSTDTQYF